This T cell receptor (beta chain) was captured in a study of beta chain features in type 1 diabetes. Study observations and caveats: Shorter TCRB CDR3s, moderately but significantly so, marked every one of the four CD4+ subsets in Type 1 diabetes patients. Healthy donors had naive, central memory and Treg TCRB repertoires that appeared less similar than those seen among patients. There was a possibility that cDNA sequencing over-represented cells with high TCR expression.

Expressed TCRB transcripts were sequenced because the entire RNA isolate underwent reverse transcription. Measured with immunoSEQ multiplex PCR; TCRdb has only the in-frame clones, and not every one. The sample lists a few hundred thousand clones, approximately 16% occurring once. This clone was detected a few times. Its specificity is unknown. Germline V lookup: CDR1 GTSNPN, CDR2 SVGIG (reference sequence). The CDR3 is made up of 13 amino acids. V lost 2 bases to trimming and J lost 7 bases; unmatched junction nucleotides: 7. Sequencing input: naive CD4+ T cells from blood. The V gene is TRBV30, the J gene TRBJ1-2, with 7 bases matching TRBD1. This receptor was identified in a man younger than 45 with type 1 diabetes. The CDR3 loop reads CAWSKGASGGYTF. The CDR3 DNA is TGTGCCTGGAGTAAGGGGGCCAGTGGTGGCTACACCTTC. The entire variable domain, with the rest obtained from reference TRBV30 and TRBJ1-2, is as follows: SQTIHQWPATLVQPVGSPLSLECTVEGTSNPNLYWYRQAAGRGLQLLFYSVGIGQISSEVPQNLSASRPQDRQFILSSKKLLLSDSGFYLCAWSKGASGGYTFGSGTRLTVV.